The sequence of this TCR beta chain was determined in a study of cytomegalovirus exposure and HLA in healthy donors (dated by TCRdb to 2015 to 2018). Looking at the study overall: An earlier analysis of 587 of the donors reported 250 to 300 Gb of sequence data and approximately 110 million unique TCR beta sequences from about 179 million T cells. An early release covering more than 500 HLA-typed donors comprised around 300 gigabases of sequencing data and around 80 million unique TCR sequences. The genetic ancestry cluster associated with self-reported Caucasian donors included over 80% of the approximately 430 genotyped donors. The study aimed to test whether signatures of past pathogen exposure could be identified by cataloging public T cell receptors. The study profiled the T cell repertoires of hundreds of subjects by immunosequencing and related them to cytomegalovirus serostatus. Along with the approximately 700-subject first cohort, a separate validation cohort of around 110 different subjects was used. To predict cytomegalovirus infection status, the study brought together high-throughput TCR immunosequencing, statistical association of individual TCRs with disease status, and machine learning. A later analysis re-analyzed previously published TCR beta repertoires from 660 or so donors and added high-resolution HLA genotyping to study TCR occurrence patterns. Rather than using new phenotypic data, the later analysis identified candidate immune exposures from TCR beta sequences and from how often those sequences occurred across donors. To decide whether each TCR beta V gene segment behaved as functional or pseudogenic, an earlier analysis of several hundred of the donors relied on high-throughput TCR beta sequencing. Donor age, sex, ethnicity and CMV serostatus were compiled alongside the repertoire data. Genome-wide SNP genotypes for about three fifths of the roughly 700 donors were used in a later genetic analysis, which treated that subset as a discovery cohort. Every repertoire in the discovery cohort had been generated on one and the same sequencing platform. Class I and class II HLA loci were covered by the typing at four-digit resolution. The number of donors typed differed by locus, with roughly 620-640 for A, B, C, DRB1 and DQB1, roughly 520 for DQA1, 600 to 610 for DPA1, and under 490 for DPB1. Because of strong linkage in the cohort, four to six DR-DQ haplotypes were treated as single units for association and clustering. Among 300 to 500 genotyped donors of the cohort, an average of around 220,000 unique TCR beta nucleotide sequences was sequenced per donor, of which roughly 17% were non-productive.

The method behind the library was the immunoSEQ multiplex PCR assay. The multiplex PCR relied on a mix of 60 forward primers for TCR Vbeta segments and 13 reverse primers for TCR Jbeta segments. The CDR3 region of rearranged TCR beta genes was amplified from genomic DNA with a multiplex PCR assay. The amplified TCR beta libraries were sequenced on the Illumina HiSeq System as 87-base-pair reads. On the study's bioinformatics: In a later analysis, approximately 74 million unique TCR beta chains were counted across the approximately 620 repertoires, and roughly 9.9 million of these chains were shared by at least two donors. To remove PCR and sequencing errors, raw reads were error-corrected and collapsed into unique sequences using a nearest-neighbor algorithm that merged closely related sequences. To assign V, D and J gene segments, CDR3 sequences were aligned to IMGT reference sequences. For a sequence to be retained, at least a six-nucleotide match to both a V gene segment and a J gene segment was required. Rearrangements were called productive when the CDR3 lacked stop codons and stayed in frame with V and J; all others were non-productive. CDR3 was defined according to IMGT convention as the region running from the second conserved V-encoded cysteine to the conserved J-encoded phenylalanine. The earlier analysis of about 610 of the donors excluded any sequence lacking an unambiguous match to a single V gene segment. In an earlier analysis of around 600 of the donors, V segments were called functional above 56.7% productive rearrangements and were called segregating when the between-donor standard deviation exceeded 5%. A statistical classification framework was built for diagnosing cytomegalovirus status from the catalog of TCR beta chain sequences. V and J gene assignment, in a later analysis, came from comparing TCR nucleotide sequences with IMGT/GENE-DB human TR gene sequences. The TCRdist pipeline was used in a later analysis to assign CDR3 sequences and most-parsimonious VDJ recombination scenarios. A later analysis defined each TCR beta chain by its CDR3 amino acid sequence plus V-gene family, and excluded reads lacking a unique V-gene family. As a way to deal with suspected cross-contamination and a sequencing artifact, a later analysis dropped roughly 620 nucleotide sequences that were highly shared and had low generation probability. For each public chain, a later analysis derived a clonal expansion index from normalized ranks of inferred template counts within each repertoire. In a later analysis, generation probabilities were computed using a VDJ recombination model fitted to out-of-frame rearrangements, and the results were checked against IGoR. Hypergeometric tests were used in a later analysis to score TCR-TCR, TCR-HLA and TCR-CMV co-occurrence, with a repertoire-size bias correction applied to the TCR pairs. False discovery rates were estimated in a later analysis by permuting HLA or CMV assignments 20 times. In a later analysis, co-occurring TCRs were grouped using DBSCAN, and TCRdist sequence similarity was added for clustering within HLA-allele-positive subsets. Co-occurrence clustering excluded repertoires with fewer than 30,000 or more than 120,000 public chains, plus five with anomalous nucleotide sharing. In TCRdb, the immuneACCESS table is reduced to in-frame sequences with V and J assigned. These tables do not hold every clone; where another copy was compared, an unresolved V gene accounts for under half, and the others remain unexplained. V, J and clone size were drawn from that table, and D and trimming were deduced from the DNA. A total of 100,000 or so clones appear in this sample, 75% to 85% of them only once. 3% to 4% of the sample is held by the ten biggest clonotypes.

The CDR3 numbers 15 residues from cysteine through phenylalanine. Only CDR3 DNA is held: 45 bases, read in frame from base 1. CDR1 and CDR2 were assigned from the germline V gene as SGHAT and FQNNGV. Cut back by 4 bases and 0 bases, the V and J ends lie 12 bases apart. This clone was observed a few times. Its antigen is currently not known. No quality values exist for individual bases; no much larger clone is one base distant. The cohort consisted of approximately 670 healthy bone marrow donors. Cohort members were all nominally healthy when sampled, although unrecorded immune exposures were likely present. The donor tested CMV seropositive and was one of the 289 seropositive cohort members. Each donor provided a peripheral blood sample, and peripheral blood mononuclear cells were used for TCR beta sequencing. The Qiagen DNeasy Blood Extraction Kit was used to extract genomic DNA from the blood cell samples.

Study-wide findings and limitations: When HLA alleles, especially DR and DQ, strongly co-occurred, TCR associations were difficult to assign to individual alleles. In a later analysis, several top co-occurrence clusters were reported to appear linked to parvovirus B19, influenza, CMV and Epstein-Barr virus. In the study, approximately 160 TCR beta chains were listed as associated with cytomegalovirus. In an earlier analysis of under 600 of the donors, most TCR beta V segments were observed in productive rearrangements about 90% or about 30% of the time, broadly matching IMGT annotations. HLA typing was unavailable for some donors at each locus, so association tests used only the typed subset. The authors suggested that the approach could potentially be generalized to other disease states and immunological phenotypes. A group of highly shared sequence variants was considered likely to be a technical artifact of the sequencing pipeline. Most CMV-associated TCR beta chains appeared to be HLA-restricted in a later analysis, and the HLA associations seemed to be driven largely by CMV exposure. While some public TCRs were present in many individuals, most TCR sequences turned up only very rarely across donors. In a later analysis, HLA-associated TCR beta chains were found to be more clonally expanded and to have lower generation probabilities than equally common non-associated chains. In a later analysis, the rate of TCR association differed among HLA loci, with DRB1 alleles having the most associated TCRs and HLA-C alleles having the fewest. In both the original and validation cohorts, the classifier was reported to diagnose cytomegalovirus status with high specificity and sensitivity. According to a later genetic analysis, donors in an Asian-associated ancestry cluster had fewer N-insertions in productive TCRs than the roughly 660-donor mean. Only TCR beta chains were sequenced in this cohort, and the absence of alpha or paired-chain data limited detectable features. A further reported finding was that TCR beta sequences accurately predicted the HLA-A and HLA-B alleles for most subjects in the first cohort. Correlated functional status among segregating V segments might be attributable to linkage disequilibrium, but an unknown experimental factor could not be ruled out. For the cohort, immune exposure information was limited to CMV serostatus. Three of the identified cytomegalovirus-associated TCR beta chains were confirmed in vitro to be specific for cytomegalovirus antigens. The earlier analysis of about 600 of the donors excluded fewer than 20 rarely observed V segments, including chromosome 9 orphons, because counts were too low. Presence/absence analyses assumed roughly uniform sequencing depth across donors, an assumption that may not hold. A later genetic analysis associated a missense DCLRE1C variant with V-gene and J-gene trimming of TCR beta chains, and an independent cohort replicated the association. Some IMGT-functional V segments, including TRBV6-2 and TRBV6-3, could not be told apart with the 87-base-pair reads, so those segments were excluded. Specific HLA alleles were associated with 15,000 to 20,000 TCR beta sequences at a false discovery rate of 0.05 in a later analysis.

Sequenced material: PBMCs. Recombination linked TRBV11-2 to TRBJ1-2; the D gene identity is not certain. The TCR originated in a woman between 45 and 60 years old in good health and CMV-seropositive. The DNA is TGTGCCAGCAGCTCGAGACTCCTAGCTAACTATGGCTACACCTTC. This codes for CASSSRLLANYGYTF.